Each of the 21 T cell receptor beta chains below was sequenced from the same sample in a study of T cells after yellow fever vaccination. From the 5' RACE reads, TCRdb called clonotypes with MiXCR, one entry per CDR3 protein. The table has more than 110,000 distinct CDR3 sequences, around 6.3% seen once. The specimen was CD4+ T cells sorted from PBMCs, collected 10 days after the yellow fever booster vaccination. The origin of the receptors is a man under 40 who received the YFV17D yellow fever vaccine.

This clonotype turned up a few times. CDR3: CATEQGASPDTQYF. The CDR3 DNA is TGTGCCACAGAGCAGGGGGCGAGTCCAGATACGCAGTATTTT. The V and J genes are TRBV10-3 and TRBJ2-3; the match to TRBD1 covers 8 bases. After removal of 10 bases from V and 4 bases from J, the junction contained 10 bases not matched to a gene. Germline V gene sequence: CDR1 ENHRY, CDR2 SYGVKD. The CDR3 consists of 14 residues.

At least ten counts were recorded for this clonotype. The CDR3 DNA sequence: TGTGCCAGCAGCAAGAGAGGGGTCGGGACTGAAGCTTTCTTT. As protein: CASSKRGVGTEAFF. The rearrangement joins TRBV21-1 to TRBJ1-1; the D segment call TRBD1 is taken from the table without a DNA check. TRBV21-1 is listed as a pseudogene. CDR3 size: 14 residues.

This clonotype was counted many times. CDR3 nucleotides: TGTGCCAGCTCACCAGGAATGGAAAACATTCAGTACTTC. Translating it yields CASSPGMENIQYF. The chain links TRBV18 to TRBJ2-4; no reliable D call. This CDR3 is 13 amino acids long. V lost 2 bases to trimming and J lost 5 bases, with 7 bases between them. CDR1 is KGHSH, CDR2 LQKENI, per germline.

This clonotype came up many times. This chain uses TRBV4-3 with TRBJ1-1; TRBD1 aligns across 8 bases. CDR3 size: 17 residues. Unmatched junction bases numbered 14, after V lost 5 bases and J lost 3 bases. CDR1 is LGHNA, CDR2 YSLEER, per germline. The CDR3 protein is CASSYRTGRGFYTEAFF. The CDR3 DNA reads as TGCGCCAGCAGCTACCGGACAGGGAGGGGATTCTACACTGAAGCTTTCTTT.

This clonotype has at least ten counts. This rearrangement joins TRBV3-1 to TRBJ2-2; D assignment may be TRBD1 or TRBD2 (5 bases each). Trimming pared 5 bases from V and 3 bases from J, leaving 10 bases between. Germline lookup yields CDR1 LGHDT and CDR2 YNNKEL (reference sequence). There are 14 residues in the CDR3. CDR3 DNA: TGTGCCAGCAGCGAGGGGTACTACACCGGGGAGCTGTTTTTT. Residues: CASSEGYYTGELFF.

Many counts were recorded for this clonotype. The chain couples TRBV7-9 to TRBJ2-2, with 8 bases that match TRBD1. Germline loops: CDR1 SEHNR, CDR2 FQNEAQ (reference sequence). V was pared by 9 bases and J by 6 bases, with 12 bases of the junction left unmatched. CDR3 length equals 15 residues. CDR3 bases: TGTGCCAGTATAACGGACAGGGAGGTTGCCGGGGAGCTGTTTTTT. It translates to CASITDREVAGELFF.

The sample holds many counts of this clonotype. The chain has TRBV29-1 and TRBJ2-5; D may be TRBD2 (5 bases). Trimming shortened V by 6 bases and J by 3 bases, and 20 bases separated the two germline ends. In germline, CDR1 is SQVTM, CDR2 ANQGSEA. The CDR3 runs 15 residues. The CDR3 loop reads CSVRRGQRVKETQYF. The CDR3 nucleotides are TGCAGCGTACGTCGCGGGCAGAGGGTTAAAGAGACCCAGTACTTC.

Turning to this clonotype: A read error is possible here, since a much larger clone lies one base away. The chain links TRBV20-1 to TRBJ2-7; D gene uncertain. This CDR3 region has 14 residues. V was trimmed by 0 bases and J by 2 bases, leaving 11 bases between them. Germline V CDR1 and CDR2: DFQATT, SNEGSKA (reference sequence). The CDR3 loop reads CSARDMRGAYEQYF. The CDR3 coding sequence is TGCAGTGCTAGAGATATGAGAGGAGCCTACGAGCAGTACTTC.

As concerns this clonotype: This sequence may be a read error, since a much larger clone differs from it by one base. The chain has TRBV10-3 and TRBJ2-7; 9 bases fit TRBD2. This CDR3 contains 14 residues. Germline CDR1 is ENHRY and CDR2 is SYGVKD. J was trimmed by 3 bases and V by 2 bases; bases with no gene match: 2. For the CDR3, the DNA is TGTGCCATCAGTGAGGGACTAGCGAACTACGAGCAGTACTTC. It specifies CAISEGLANYEQYF.

This clonotype was recorded many times. The V and J genes are TRBV20-1 and TRBJ2-7; D remains ambiguous. V was pared by 7 bases and J by 5 bases, with 15 bases between. CDR3 length: 12 amino acids. Germline lookup yields CDR1 DFQATT and CDR2 SNEGSKA (reference sequence). DNA for the CDR3: TGCAGTGGGCGCGGCGGAATTAACGAGCAGTACTTC. Translation gives CSGRGGINEQYF.

This clonotype was found many times. The V call is TRBV5-1, the J call TRBJ2-1, with 7 bases lining up with TRBD2. From germline, CDR1 is SGHRS and CDR2 YFSETQ. Trimming cost V 5 bases and J 4 bases; bases outside gene matches: 6. This CDR3 has 14 amino acids. CDR3 loop: CASSGSSGYNEQFF. CDR3 nucleotide sequence: TGCGCCAGCAGTGGCTCTAGCGGTTACAATGAGCAGTTCTTC.

This clonotype showed up many times. CDR3 DNA sequence: TGTGCCAGCAGTTTAGCTAGGGGGGAGCTGTTTTTT. It specifies CASSLARGELFF. This chain uses TRBV28 with TRBJ2-2; D gene uncertain. The CDR3 covers 12 residues. V was trimmed by 2 bases and J by 8 bases, leaving 6 bases between them. Germline values: CDR1 MDHEN, CDR2 SYDVKM. The full variable domain, rest sourced from reference TRBV28 and TRBJ2-2, is DVKVTQSSRYLVKRTGEKVFLECVQDMDHENMFWYRQDPGLGLRLIYFSYDVKMKEKGDIPEGYSVSREKKERFSLILESASTNQTSMYLCASSLARGELFFGEGSRLTVL.

This clonotype was recorded many times. For the CDR3, the DNA is TGCAGTGCTAGCGGACTAGCTACAGATACGCAGTATTTT. Translation gives CSASGLATDTQYF. This rearrangement joins TRBV20-1 to TRBJ2-3; 8 bases fit TRBD2. Germline CDR1 DFQATT, CDR2 SNEGSKA (reference sequence). The CDR3 is 13 residues long. The J segment lost 3 bases and the V segment lost 3 bases, leaving 2 bases of the junction unmatched.

This clonotype was seen many times. The chain couples TRBV20-1 to TRBJ1-5; 10 bases match TRBD1. J lost 0 bases, V lost 4 bases, and 9 bases had no gene match. Germline CDR1 is DFQATT and CDR2 is SNEGSKA (reference sequence). The CDR3 runs 17 residues. The CDR3 nucleotides read TGCAGTGCTACAAACCCCGGGACAGGGGATAGCAATCAGCCCCAGCATTTT. Translation gives CSATNPGTGDSNQPQHF.

The chain is built from TRBV7-9 and TRBJ1-6; no clear D. Looked up from germline, CDR1 is SEHNR and CDR2 is FQNEAQ (reference sequence). The CDR3 runs to 16 residues. With 5 bases removed from V and 4 bases from J, the gap between germline ends came to 15 bases. CDR3 in DNA: TGTGCCAGCAGCAGAGACGGCCGCCCGTATAATTCACCCCTCCACTTT. Translation: CASSRDGRPYNSPLHF.

This clonotype was observed many times. V gene TRBV12-3 or TRBV12-4 combines with J gene TRBJ1-3; 9 bases fit TRBD1. Unmatched junction bases numbered 8, after V lost 9 bases and J lost 8 bases. This CDR3 has 13 amino acids. CDR3 nucleotide sequence: TGTGCCAGTGACATGGGACAGGGAGACACCATATATTTT. Its protein product is CASDMGQGDTIYF.

There are many counts of this clonotype. V usage is TRBV11-2 and J usage is TRBJ2-3; D ambiguous. The CDR3 covers 13 residues. V was trimmed by 5 bases and J by 9 bases, leaving 15 bases between them. Germline V gene lookup returns CDR1 SGHAT and CDR2 FQNNGV. CDR3 bases: TGTGCCAGCAGCAGAGTGGCGAGCCAAACGCAGTATTTT. Protein sequence: CASSRVASQTQYF.

There are many counts of this clonotype. The V and J genes are TRBV12-3 or TRBV12-4 and TRBJ1-6; D ambiguous. This CDR3 is 15 amino acids long. With 4 bases removed from V and 10 bases from J, the gap between germline ends came to 17 bases. This chain's CDR3 is CASSSPPNGGSPLHF. The CDR3 nucleotides read TGTGCCAGCAGTTCCCCCCCCAACGGTGGGTCACCCCTCCACTTT.

This clonotype was counted many times. V and J are TRBV20-1 and TRBJ1-3; 7 positions agree with TRBD1. Trimming at V came to 1 base and at J to 0 bases, leaving 0 bases not matched to a gene. CDR1 DFQATT and CDR2 SNEGSKA come from the germline V gene (reference sequence). The CDR3 runs to 14 residues. The CDR3 region has the DNA TGCAGTGCTAGAGGGACAGGCTCTGGAAACACCATATATTTT. Amino acid sequence: CSARGTGSGNTIYF.

This clonotype was detected many times. The chain recombines TRBV29-1 with TRBJ2-1; D uncertain. The ends were cut back, 5 bases at V and 1 base at J, with 15 bases in the middle. Germline CDR1 reads SQVTM; CDR2 reads ANQGSEA. The CDR3 runs to 15 residues. The CDR3 DNA sequence: TGCAGCGTTCGAAGGTCGAGCGTATCCTACAATGAGCAGTTCTTC. Amino acid sequence: CSVRRSSVSYNEQFF.

This clonotype was seen only a few times. This chain links TRBV6-5 with TRBJ2-3; 9 bases match TRBD2. V shed 2 bases and J 3 bases; nucleotides not matched to a gene: 6. Germline values: CDR1 MNHEY, CDR2 SVGAGI. The CDR3 length is 16 residues. The CDR3 sequence is CASSYLGGRVTDTQYF. The CDR3 coding sequence is TGTGCCAGCAGTTACCTCGGCGGGAGGGTTACAGATACGCAGTATTTT.